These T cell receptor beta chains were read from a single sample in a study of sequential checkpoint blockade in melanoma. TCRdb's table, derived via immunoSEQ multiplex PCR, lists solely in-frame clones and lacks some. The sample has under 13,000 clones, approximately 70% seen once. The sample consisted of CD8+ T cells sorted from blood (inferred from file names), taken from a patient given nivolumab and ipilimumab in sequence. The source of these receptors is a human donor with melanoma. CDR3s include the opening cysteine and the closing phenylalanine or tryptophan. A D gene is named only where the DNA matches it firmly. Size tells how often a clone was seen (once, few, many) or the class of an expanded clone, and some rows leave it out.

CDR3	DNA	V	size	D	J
CACSLGQGLSSLTYRYTF	TGTGCCTGCAGCCTAGGACAGGGCCTAAGTAGCCTTACATATCGCTACACCTTC	TRBV13	few	TRBD1	TRBJ1-2
CASSHRTPGVGEQYF	TGTGCCAGCAGTCACAGGACGCCGGGGGTTGGCGAGCAGTACTTC	TRBV6-4	.	.	TRBJ2-7
CASSPYQGRYNEQFF	TGTGCCAGCTCACCATATCAGGGGAGATACAATGAGCAGTTCTTC	TRBV18	.	.	TRBJ2-1
CASSPHVGGDGGVYEQYF	TGTGCCAGCAGCCCCCACGTGGGCGGGGATGGGGGTGTCTACGAGCAGTACTTC	TRBV27	.	.	TRBJ2-7
CSVPGQGGTEAFF	TGCAGCGTACCGGGACAGGGTGGGACTGAAGCTTTCTTT	TRBV29-1	once	TRBD1	TRBJ1-1
CASSYGTGDSGNTIYF	TGTGCCAGCAGCTACGGGACAGGGGACTCTGGAAACACCATATATTTT	TRBV5-6	.	TRBD1	TRBJ1-3
CASSQDLTGARGYTF	TGCGCCAGCAGCCAAGATCTAACAGGGGCCAGAGGCTACACCTTC	TRBV4-3	.	TRBD1	TRBJ1-2
CASSQSFPGLSYEQYF	TGCGCCAGCAGCCAGTCCTTCCCGGGACTCTCCTACGAGCAGTACTTC	TRBV4-1	.	.	TRBJ2-7
CASSRLRGVPDTQYF	TGTGCCAGCAGCCGTTTGCGGGGGGTGCCAGATACGCAGTATTTT	TRBV7-9	.	TRBD2	TRBJ2-3
CASSFPGLGGENEQFF	TGTGCCAGCAGTTTCCCGGGACTCGGGGGGGAAAATGAGCAGTTCTTC	TRBV27	.	TRBD2	TRBJ2-1
CASRAPFERVGTGELFF	TGTGCCAGCAGAGCGCCCTTCGAGAGAGTGGGTACCGGGGAGCTGTTTTTT	TRBV28	.	.	TRBJ2-2
CASSFHRGTGSQPQHF	TGTGCCAGCAGTTTCCACAGGGGAACGGGGAGCCAGCCCCAGCATTTT	TRBV28	.	TRBD1	TRBJ1-5
CASSSRAGPANEQFF	TGTGCCAGTAGTAGCCGGGCGGGGCCGGCCAATGAGCAGTTCTTC	TRBV19	.	.	TRBJ2-1
CASSAPPGDLVAEAFF	TGTGCCAGCAGTGCCCCCCCGGGGGACCTCGTGGCTGAAGCTTTCTTT	TRBV27	.	.	TRBJ1-1
CASSRPPGQGNYEQYF	TGTGCCAGCAGTCGGCCTCCGGGACAGGGTAACTACGAGCAGTACTTC	TRBV28	.	TRBD1	TRBJ2-7
CASSLGGGRGYEQYF	TGTGCCAGCAGCTTAGGCGGTGGCAGGGGCTACGAGCAGTACTTC	TRBV11-2	.	.	TRBJ2-7
CASSHLVFSYNEQFF	TGTGCCAGCAGCCACTTAGTTTTCTCCTACAATGAGCAGTTCTTC	TRBV7-9	.	.	TRBJ2-1
CASSPDRAETQYF	TGTGCCAGCAGCCCGGACAGGGCAGAGACCCAGTACTTC	TRBV4-1	few	TRBD1	TRBJ2-5
CASSQDGTGDYEQYF	TGCGCCAGCAGCCAAGATGGGACAGGGGACTACGAGCAGTACTTC	TRBV4-1	once	TRBD1	TRBJ2-7
CASSLVVQQGDTEAFF	TGTGCCAGCAGCTTGGTCGTGCAACAGGGAGACACTGAAGCTTTCTTT	TRBV5-6	.	.	TRBJ1-1
CASRVGGLVGYTF	TGTGCCAGCAGGGTGGGGGGGCTTGTCGGCTACACCTTC	TRBV2	.	.	TRBJ1-2
CASSHSGAGYEQYF	TGTGCCAGCAGTCATAGCGGGGCCGGGTACGAGCAGTACTTC	TRBV6-5	.	TRBD2	TRBJ2-7
CASSLSGRPNEQYF	TGTGCCAGCAGTTTATCCGGGAGACCCAACGAGCAGTACTTC	TRBV27	.	.	TRBJ2-7
CASSEAGQREYNEQFF	TGTGCCAGCAGTGAGGCGGGACAGCGAGAGTACAATGAGCAGTTCTTC	TRBV2	.	.	TRBJ2-1
CSGGGNEQFF	TGCAGTGGGGGGGGGAATGAGCAGTTCTTC	TRBV29-1	once	TRBD2	TRBJ2-1
CASKLAGGLNTGELFF	TGCGCCAGCAAACTAGCGGGGGGTCTGAACACCGGGGAGCTGTTTTTT	TRBV5-1	once	TRBD2	TRBJ2-2
CASSYSGGLNTEAFF	TGTGCCAGCAGTTACTCAGGGGGCTTGAACACTGAAGCTTTCTTT	TRBV6-5	.	TRBD1	TRBJ1-1
CAWSDRGNSPLHF	TGTGCCTGGAGTGATAGGGGAAATTCACCCCTCCACTTT	TRBV30	once	.	TRBJ1-6
CASGGHSGANVLTF	TGTGCCAGTGGCGGGCACTCTGGGGCCAACGTCCTGACTTTC	TRBV28	.	.	TRBJ2-6
CARNMGGEKLFF	TGTGCCAGGAATATGGGAGGTGAAAAACTGTTTTTT	TRBV2	.	.	TRBJ1-4
CASSHGLAGYNEQFF	TGCGCCAGCAGCCATGGACTAGCGGGTTACAATGAGCAGTTCTTC	TRBV4-3	.	TRBD2	TRBJ2-1
CASSRNPWGEGEQYF	TGTGCCAGCAGCCGCAACCCGTGGGGGGAGGGCGAGCAGTACTTC	TRBV6-5	once	TRBD2	TRBJ2-7
CASSYSTGVGELFF	TGCGCCAGCAGCTATTCTACAGGGGTCGGGGAGCTGTTTTTT	TRBV4-1	.	TRBD1	TRBJ2-2
CASNPVGVSSSYEQYF	TGTGCCAGCAACCCGGTCGGGGTTTCCAGCTCCTACGAGCAGTACTTC	TRBV28	.	.	TRBJ2-7
CASSWGQGDHPQYF	TGCGCCAGCAGCTGGGGACAGGGAGATCATCCGCAGTATTTT	TRBV4-1	.	TRBD1	TRBJ2-3
CASSPTSGGYNEQFF	TGTGCCAGCAGCCCGACTAGCGGGGGGTACAATGAGCAGTTCTTC	TRBV7-7	few	TRBD2	TRBJ2-1
CAWNRGGEQYF	TGTGCCTGGAATCGGGGAGGCGAGCAGTACTTC	TRBV30	.	.	TRBJ2-7